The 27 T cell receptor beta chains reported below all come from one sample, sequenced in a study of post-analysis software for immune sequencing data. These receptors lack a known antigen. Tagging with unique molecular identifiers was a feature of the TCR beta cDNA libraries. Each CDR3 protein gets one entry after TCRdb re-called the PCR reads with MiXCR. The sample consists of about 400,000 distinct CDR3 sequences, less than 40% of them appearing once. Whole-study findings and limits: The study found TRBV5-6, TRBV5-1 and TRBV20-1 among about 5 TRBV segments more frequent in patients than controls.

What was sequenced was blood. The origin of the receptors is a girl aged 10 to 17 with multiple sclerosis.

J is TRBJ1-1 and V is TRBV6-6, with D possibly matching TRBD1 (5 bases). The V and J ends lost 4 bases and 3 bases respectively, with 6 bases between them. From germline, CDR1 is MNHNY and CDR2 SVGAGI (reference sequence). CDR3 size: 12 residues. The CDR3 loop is CASSSGHTEAFF. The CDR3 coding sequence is TGTGCCAGCAGTTCGGGACACACTGAAGCTTTCTTT.

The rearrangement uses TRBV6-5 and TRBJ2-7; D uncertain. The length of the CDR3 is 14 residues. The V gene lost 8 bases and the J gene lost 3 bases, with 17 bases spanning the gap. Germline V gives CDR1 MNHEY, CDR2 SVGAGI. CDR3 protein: CASSRPGSYYEQYF. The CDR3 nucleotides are TGTGCCAGCTCCCGTCCGGGCAGTTACTACGAGCAGTACTTC.

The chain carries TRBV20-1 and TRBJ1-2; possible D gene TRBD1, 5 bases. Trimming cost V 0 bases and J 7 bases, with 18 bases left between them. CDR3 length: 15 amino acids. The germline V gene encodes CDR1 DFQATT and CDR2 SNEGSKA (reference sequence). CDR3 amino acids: CSAREGSQRGSGYTF. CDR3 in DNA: TGCAGTGCTAGAGAAGGGAGTCAGAGGGGCTCTGGCTACACCTTC.

The CDR3 here is CASSLDANTGYEQYF. The CDR3 coding sequence is TGTGCCAGCAGCTTAGACGCTAATACAGGCTACGAGCAGTACTTC. V gene TRBV7-6 combines with J gene TRBJ2-7; D might be TRBD1 (5 bases). The CDR3 contains 15 residues. Trimming removed 1 base from V and 3 bases from J, with 13 bases in between. Germline V gene sequence: CDR1 SGHVS, CDR2 FNYEAQ.

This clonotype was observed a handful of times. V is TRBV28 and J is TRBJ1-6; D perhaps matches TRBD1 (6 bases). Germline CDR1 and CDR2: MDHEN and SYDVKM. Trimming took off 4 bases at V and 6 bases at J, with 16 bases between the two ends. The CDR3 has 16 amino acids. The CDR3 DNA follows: TGTGCCAGCAGTTCCCCAACAGGGACGGGTAATTCACCCCTCCACTTT. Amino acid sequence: CASSSPTGTGNSPLHF.

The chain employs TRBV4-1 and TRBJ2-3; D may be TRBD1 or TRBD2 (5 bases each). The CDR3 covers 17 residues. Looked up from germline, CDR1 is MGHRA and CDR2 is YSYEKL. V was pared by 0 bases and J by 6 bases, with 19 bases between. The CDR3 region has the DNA TGCGCCAGCAGCCAAGAGGCGCCCAGACGGGGCCGTGATACGCAGTATTTT. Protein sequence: CASSQEAPRRGRDTQYF.

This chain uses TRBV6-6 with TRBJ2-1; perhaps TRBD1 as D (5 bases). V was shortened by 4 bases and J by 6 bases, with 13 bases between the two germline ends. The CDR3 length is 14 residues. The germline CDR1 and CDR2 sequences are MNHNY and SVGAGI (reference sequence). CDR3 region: CASSSASTANEQFF. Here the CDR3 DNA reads TGTGCCAGCAGTTCGGCTTCGACAGCCAATGAGCAGTTCTTC.

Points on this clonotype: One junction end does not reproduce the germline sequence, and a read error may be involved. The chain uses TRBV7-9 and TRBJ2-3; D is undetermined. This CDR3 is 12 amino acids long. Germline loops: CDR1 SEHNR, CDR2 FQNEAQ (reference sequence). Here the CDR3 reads CAGSLVADTQYF. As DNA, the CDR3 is TGTGCCGGCAGCTTAGTAGCAGATACGCAGTATTTT.

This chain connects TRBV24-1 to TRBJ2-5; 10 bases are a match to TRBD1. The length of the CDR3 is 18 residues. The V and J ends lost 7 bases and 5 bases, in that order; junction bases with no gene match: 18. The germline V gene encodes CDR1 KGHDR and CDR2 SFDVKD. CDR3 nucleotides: TGTGCCACCAGCCCAAACCTCCCCGGGACAGGGGAGGGGGAGACCCAGTACTTC. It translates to CATSPNLPGTGEGETQYF.

The CDR3 is CASLGTTGTGALYEQYF. The CDR3 coding sequence is TGTGCCAGCTTAGGCACAACCGGGACAGGGGCACTCTACGAGCAGTACTTC. The chain recombines TRBV28 with TRBJ2-7; TRBD1 matches 10 bases. The trim removed 8 bases at V and 3 bases at J, leaving 16 bases unmatched. The germline gives CDR1 MDHEN, CDR2 SYDVKM. CDR3 size: 17 residues.

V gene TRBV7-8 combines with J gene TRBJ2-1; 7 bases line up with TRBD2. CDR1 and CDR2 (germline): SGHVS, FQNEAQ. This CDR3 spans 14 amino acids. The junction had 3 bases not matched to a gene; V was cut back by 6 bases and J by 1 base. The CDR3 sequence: CASRGGGSYNEQFF. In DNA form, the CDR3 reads TGTGCCAGCAGGGGGGGGGGATCCTACAATGAGCAGTTCTTC.

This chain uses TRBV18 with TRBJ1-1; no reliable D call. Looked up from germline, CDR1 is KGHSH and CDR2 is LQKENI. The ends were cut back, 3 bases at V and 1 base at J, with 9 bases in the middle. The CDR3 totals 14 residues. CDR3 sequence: CASSPSQRNTEAFF. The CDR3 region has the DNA TGTGCCAGCTCACCCTCGCAGCGGAACACTGAAGCTTTCTTT. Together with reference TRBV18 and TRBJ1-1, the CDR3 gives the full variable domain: NAGVMQNPRHLVRRRGQEARLRCSPMKGHSHVYWYRQLPEEGLKFMVYLQKENIIDESGMPKERFSAEFPKEGPSILRIQQVVRGDSAAYFCASSPSQRNTEAFFGQGTRLTVV.

DNA for the CDR3: TGTGCCAGTAGTCCATCCGGGGGACACCCCTACGAGCAGTACTTC. It encodes CASSPSGGHPYEQYF. The genes are TRBV19 and TRBJ2-7; D may match TRBD1 or TRBD2 (6 bases each). Germline-derived CDR1 and CDR2 are LNHDA and SQIVND (reference sequence). The CDR3 totals 15 residues. Trimming took 5 bases from V and 2 from J, leaving 16 bases between them.

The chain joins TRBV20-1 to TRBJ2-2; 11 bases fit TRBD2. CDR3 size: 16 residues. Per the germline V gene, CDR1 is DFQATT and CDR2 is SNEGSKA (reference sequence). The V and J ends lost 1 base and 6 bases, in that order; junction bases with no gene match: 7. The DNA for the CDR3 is TGCAGTGCTAGAGTTGGAATAGCGGGGGGGCCCGGGGAGCTGTTTTTT. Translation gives CSARVGIAGGPGELFF.

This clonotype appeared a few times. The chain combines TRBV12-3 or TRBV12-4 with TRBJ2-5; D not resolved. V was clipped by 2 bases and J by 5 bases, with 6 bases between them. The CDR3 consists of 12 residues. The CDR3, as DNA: TGTGCCAGCAGTTTAATTTTCGAGACCCAGTACTTC. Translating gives CASSLIFETQYF.

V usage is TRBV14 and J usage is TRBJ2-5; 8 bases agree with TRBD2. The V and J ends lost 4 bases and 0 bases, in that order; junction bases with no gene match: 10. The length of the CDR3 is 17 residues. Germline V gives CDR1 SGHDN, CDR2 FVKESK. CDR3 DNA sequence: TGTGCCAGCAGCCGCCGAGGGCCAGCGGGGGACCAAGAGACCCAGTACTTC. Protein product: CASSRRGPAGDQETQYF.

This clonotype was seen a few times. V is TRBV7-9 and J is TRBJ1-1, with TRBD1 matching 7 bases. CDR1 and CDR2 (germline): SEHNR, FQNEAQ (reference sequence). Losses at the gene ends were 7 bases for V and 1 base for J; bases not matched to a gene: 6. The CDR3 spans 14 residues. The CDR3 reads CASILQGTNTEAFF. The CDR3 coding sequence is TGTGCCAGCATCCTACAGGGGACGAACACTGAAGCTTTCTTT. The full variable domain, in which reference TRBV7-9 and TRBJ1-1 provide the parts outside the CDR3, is DTGVSQNPRHKITKRGQNVTFRCDPISEHNRLYWYRQTLGQGPEFLTYFQNEAQLEKSRLLSDRFSAERPKGSFSTLEIQRTEQGDSAMYLCASILQGTNTEAFFGQGTRLTVV.

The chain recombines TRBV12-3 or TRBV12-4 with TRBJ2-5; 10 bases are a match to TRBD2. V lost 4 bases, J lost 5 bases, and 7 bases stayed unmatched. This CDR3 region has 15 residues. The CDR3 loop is CASSSSAGGPETQYF. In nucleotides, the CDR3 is TGTGCCAGCAGTTCCTCAGCGGGGGGGCCGGAGACCCAGTACTTC.

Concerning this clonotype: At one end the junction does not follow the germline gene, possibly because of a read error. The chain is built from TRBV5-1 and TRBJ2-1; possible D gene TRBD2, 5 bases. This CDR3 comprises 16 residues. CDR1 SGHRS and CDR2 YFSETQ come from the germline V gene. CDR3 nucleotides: TGCGCCAGCGGCTTGGCCTGGGAGAGCTCCTACAATGAGCAGTTCTTC. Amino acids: CASGLAWESSYNEQFF.

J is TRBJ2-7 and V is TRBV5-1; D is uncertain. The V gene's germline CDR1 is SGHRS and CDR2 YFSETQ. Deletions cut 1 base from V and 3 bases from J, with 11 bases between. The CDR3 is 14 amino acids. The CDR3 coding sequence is TGCGCCAGCAGCTTGTTAGGAGTAAACTACGAGCAGTACTTC. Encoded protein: CASSLLGVNYEQYF.

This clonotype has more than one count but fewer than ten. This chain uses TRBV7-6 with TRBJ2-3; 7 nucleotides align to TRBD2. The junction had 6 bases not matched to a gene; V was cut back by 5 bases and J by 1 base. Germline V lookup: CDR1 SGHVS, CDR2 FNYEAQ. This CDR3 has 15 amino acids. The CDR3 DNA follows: TGTGCCAGCAGCGAAGGCAGCGGGGGCACAGATACGCAGTATTTT. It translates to CASSEGSGGTDTQYF.

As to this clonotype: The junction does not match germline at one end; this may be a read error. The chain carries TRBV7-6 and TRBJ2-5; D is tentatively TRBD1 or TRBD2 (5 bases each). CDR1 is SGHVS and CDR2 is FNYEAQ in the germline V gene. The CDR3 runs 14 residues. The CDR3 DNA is TGTGCCAGCAGCTTAGGGAGGACACTAGAGACTCAGTACTTC. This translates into CASSLGRTLETQYF.

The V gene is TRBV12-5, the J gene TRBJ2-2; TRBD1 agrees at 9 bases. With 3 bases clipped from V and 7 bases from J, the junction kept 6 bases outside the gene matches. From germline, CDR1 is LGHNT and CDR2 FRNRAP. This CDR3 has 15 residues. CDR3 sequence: CASGLPTGGHGELFF. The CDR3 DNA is TGTGCTAGTGGTTTACCTACAGGGGGCCACGGGGAGCTGTTTTTT. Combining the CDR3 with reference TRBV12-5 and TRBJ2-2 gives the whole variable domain DARVTQTPRHKVTEMGQEVTMRCQPILGHNTVFWYRQTMMQGLELLAYFRNRAPLDDSGMPKDRFSAEMPDATLATLKIQPSEPRDSAVYFCASGLPTGGHGELFFGEGSRLTVL.

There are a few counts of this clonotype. The CDR3 loop reads CASSLSPGATDTQYF. CDR3 coding DNA: TGTGCCAGCAGCTTAAGTCCGGGGGCCACAGATACGCAGTATTTT. The chain couples TRBV7-3 to TRBJ2-3; tentatively, D is TRBD1 or TRBD2 (6 bases each). V was clipped by 1 base and J by 2 bases, with 10 bases between them. This CDR3 is built from 15 residues. From germline, CDR1 is SGHTA and CDR2 FQGTGA. Looking up the rest from reference TRBV7-3 and TRBJ2-3 gives the full variable domain: GAGVSQTPSNKVTEKGKYVELRCDPISGHTALYWYRQSLGQGPEFLIYFQGTGAADDSGLPNDRFFAVRPEGSVSTLKIQRTERGDSAVYLCASSLSPGATDTQYFGPGTRLTVL.

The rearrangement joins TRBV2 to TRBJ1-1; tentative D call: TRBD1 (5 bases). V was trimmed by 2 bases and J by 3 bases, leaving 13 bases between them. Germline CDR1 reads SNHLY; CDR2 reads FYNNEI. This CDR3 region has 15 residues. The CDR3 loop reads CASSEWGQIYTEAFF. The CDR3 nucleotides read TGTGCCAGCAGTGAATGGGGCCAGATTTACACTGAAGCTTTCTTT.

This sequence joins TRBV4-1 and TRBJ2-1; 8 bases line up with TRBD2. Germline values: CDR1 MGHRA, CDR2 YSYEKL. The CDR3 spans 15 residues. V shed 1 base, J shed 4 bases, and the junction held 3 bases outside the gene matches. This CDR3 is CASSQVSGEYNEQFF. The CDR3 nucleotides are TGCGCCAGCAGCCAAGTTAGCGGGGAATACAATGAGCAGTTCTTC.

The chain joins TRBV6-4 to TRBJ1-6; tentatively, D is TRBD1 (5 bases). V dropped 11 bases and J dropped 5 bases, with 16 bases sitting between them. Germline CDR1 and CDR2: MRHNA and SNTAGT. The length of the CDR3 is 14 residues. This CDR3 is CARLMGRDNSPLHF. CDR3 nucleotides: TGTGCCCGCTTAATGGGCAGGGATAATTCACCCCTCCACTTT.